This T cell receptor (beta chain) originates from a study of T cell changes during pregnancy in multiple sclerosis. CDR3 length equals 13 residues. Germline CDR1 MNHNY, CDR2 SVGAGI (reference sequence). V was trimmed by 6 bases and J by 6 bases, leaving 15 bases between them. The protocol was immunoSEQ multiplex PCR, while the TCRdb copy is restricted to in-frame clones and leaves out a portion. The sample has about 39,000 clones, 94% seen once. The J gene is TRBJ2-7, the V gene TRBV6-6; D unresolved. The sequences come from CD4+ T cells from peripheral blood mononuclear cells, collected after pregnancy. This TCR was recovered from a female donor with multiple sclerosis, enrolled in a pregnancy study. CDR3 loop: CASSPPYSGEQYF. In DNA, the CDR3 is TGTGCCAGCAGCCCACCCTACTCAGGCGAGCAGTACTTC.